These T cell receptor beta chains were read from a single sample in a study of T cells after yellow fever vaccination. TCRdb fed the 5' RACE reads into MiXCR, producing one record per CDR3 protein. The data show some 350,000 distinct CDR3 sequences, about 9.9% seen once. The sequenced sample was PBMCs, obtained on the day of the first yellow fever vaccination. The receptors shown here come from a young man who received the YFV17D yellow fever vaccine. CDR3s include the opening cysteine and the closing phenylalanine or tryptophan. D genes are given only for firm matches. Part of the rows lack a size; the others show once, few, many or a class for expanded clones.

D	size	J	V	CDR3	DNA
.	many	TRBJ2-2	TRBV5-1	CASSFGPGNTGELFF	.
TRBD2	few	TRBJ2-1	TRBV3-1	CASSQKGPGVGLAYNEQFF	TGTGCCAGCAGCCAAAAAGGCCCGGGGGTGGGACTAGCCTACAATGAGCAGTTCTTC
TRBD2	.	TRBJ2-4	TRBV7-8	CASSPGSGGALKNIQYF	TGTGCCAGCAGCCCGGGGAGCGGGGGGGCCCTCAAAAACATTCAGTACTTC
.	few	TRBJ2-2	TRBV12-3/TRBV12-4	CASSPPTGSRTGELFF	TGTGCCAGCAGTCCTCCTACAGGGAGTCGGACCGGGGAGCTGTTTTTT
.	few	TRBJ2-7	TRBV6-2/TRBV6-3	CASSYSRVSYEQYF	TGTGCCAGCAGTTACTCGAGGGTTTCCTACGAGCAGTACTTC
.	many	TRBJ1-4	TRBV7-2	CASSFGGDYNEKLFF	TGTGCCAGCAGCTTCGGCGGGGACTATAATGAAAAACTGTTTTTT
.	.	TRBJ1-2	TRBV7-2	CASSFTRSYTF	TGTGCCAGCAGTTTTACTAGGAGCTACACCTTC
.	few	TRBJ2-1	TRBV5-4	CASSLSSRVEQFF	TGTGCCAGCAGCTTGAGTAGCCGCGTAGAGCAGTTCTTC
.	.	TRBJ2-7	TRBV6-5	CASSYLQGLRPYEQYF	TGTGCCAGCAGTTATTTACAGGGACTACGTCCCTACGAGCAGTACTTC
TRBD1	.	TRBJ2-1	TRBV7-9	CASSPGQGIMNEQFF	TGTGCCAGCAGCCCGGGACAGGGTATTATGAATGAGCAGTTCTTC
TRBD2	.	TRBJ2-3	TRBV4-2	CASSQGLAGGVTDTQYF	TGTGCCAGCAGCCAGGGACTAGCGGGGGGTGTCACAGATACGCAGTATTTT
TRBD2	.	TRBJ2-1	TRBV14	CASSRRGLAGVDNEQFF	TGTGCCAGCAGCCGCCGGGGACTAGCGGGGGTTGACAATGAGCAGTTCTTC
TRBD1	.	TRBJ2-2	TRBV6-2/TRBV6-3	CASSYRRPDRGTGELFF	TGTGCCAGCAGTTACCGGCGTCCGGACAGGGGCACCGGGGAGCTGTTTTTT
TRBD2	.	TRBJ2-3	TRBV10-3	CAISESGSGGTTDTQYF	TGTGCCATCAGTGAGTCGGGCAGCGGGGGTACCACAGATACGCAGTATTTT
.	many	TRBJ2-5	TRBV7-2	CASSYLDRQETQYF	TGTGCCAGCAGCTACCTGGACAGACAAGAGACCCAGTACTTC
.	many	TRBJ2-1	TRBV5-5	CASSRTDLNEQFF	TGTGCCAGCAGTCGGACAGACCTCAATGAGCAGTTCTTC
.	few	TRBJ2-1	TRBV7-2	CASSWGPINEQFF	TGTGCCAGCAGCTGGGGCCCGATCAATGAGCAGTTCTTC
TRBD1	many	TRBJ1-6	TRBV7-3	CASSLQGDSPLHF	TGTGCCAGCAGCTTACAGGGGGATTCACCCCTCCACTTT
TRBD1	.	TRBJ2-5	TRBV7-6	CASSLRVTGGGETQYF	TGTGCCAGCAGCTTAAGAGTGACAGGGGGCGGAGAGACCCAGTACTTC
TRBD2	.	TRBJ2-6	TRBV11-2	CASSLQSGLAFGANVLTF	TGTGCCAGCAGCTTACAGTCGGGACTAGCGTTCGGGGCCAACGTCCTGACTTTC
TRBD2	few	TRBJ2-3	TRBV11-3	CASSFSGEGTQYF	TGTGCCAGCAGCTTTAGCGGGGAAGGCACGCAGTATTTT
TRBD1	.	TRBJ1-5	TRBV12-3/TRBV12-4	CASSFQGARGNQPQHF	TGTGCCAGCAGTTTCCAGGGGGCGCGGGGCAATCAGCCCCAGCATTTT
.	few	TRBJ1-1	TRBV6-2/TRBV6-3	CASSYMYTEAFF	TGTGCCAGCAGTTACATGTACACTGAAGCTTTCTTT
.	.	TRBJ1-2	TRBV12-3/TRBV12-4	CASSWPLYYGYTF	TGTGCCAGCAGTTGGCCACTCTACTATGGCTACACCTTC
.	.	TRBJ1-4	TRBV7-9	CASSFGGTGEKLFF	TGTGCCAGCAGCTTCGGGGGTACGGGTGAAAAACTGTTTTTT
.	few	TRBJ2-1	TRBV5-1	CASSSRIDNEQFF	TGCGCCAGCAGCTCAAGGATCGACAATGAGCAGTTCTTC